These T cell receptor beta chains were read from a single sample in a study of blood T cell repertoires in COVID-19. Profiling relied on immunoSEQ multiplex PCR, and the TCRdb table lists in-frame clones only, not all of them. The data show around 360,000 clones, roughly 87% seen once. The sequencing sample was made of PBMCs or T cells enriched from blood (not recorded which). The source is a woman in her twenties or thirties who had recovered from COVID-19. Each CDR3 is given with its conserved first and last residue. The D gene is left open where the match is weak. A row's size may be missing; if present it is once, few, many or a size class.

TRBJ1-1,.,TRBD1,TRBV5-6,CASSPGTGWNTEAFF,TGTGCCAGCAGCCCGGGGACAGGGTGGAACACTGAAGCTTTCTTT
TRBJ1-1,.,TRBD1,TRBV27,CASSEAPGQGAEAFF,TGTGCCAGCAGTGAAGCTCCGGGACAGGGGGCTGAAGCTTTCTTT
TRBJ1-6,.,.,TRBV4-2,CASSQEGGQGRNSPLHF,TGTGCCAGCAGCCAAGAAGGTGGGCAGGGGCGAAATTCACCCCTCCACTTT
TRBJ2-2,.,TRBD2,TRBV10-2,CASKTGLAGGPNTGELFF,TGCGCCAGTAAGACGGGACTAGCGGGAGGCCCGAACACCGGGGAGCTGTTTTTT
TRBJ1-2,.,TRBD1,TRBV7-6,CASPRQPRQTGFDGYTF,TGTGCCAGCCCCCGTCAGCCCCGTCAGACAGGGTTCGACGGCTACACCTTC
TRBJ2-2,.,TRBD1,TRBV9,CASSVSSYGTVNTGELFF,TGTGCCAGCAGCGTCTCCTCCTACGGGACAGTAAACACCGGGGAGCTGTTTTTT
TRBJ1-3,.,.,TRBV7-9,CASRASGNTIYF,TGTGCCTCCAGGGCATCAGGAAACACCATATATTTT
TRBJ1-1,.,.,TRBV18,CASSPSGGSEAFF,TGTGCCAGCTCGCCGTCCGGGGGTTCTGAAGCTTTCTTT
TRBJ1-2,.,.,TRBV28,CASSFIQGGRINYGYTF,TGTGCCAGCAGTTTTATCCAGGGCGGAAGAATTAACTATGGCTACACCTTC
TRBJ2-3,.,TRBD2,TRBV4-1,CASSQDEKMRGWTDTQYF,TGCGCCAGCAGCCAAGATGAGAAAATGCGGGGGTGGACAGATACGCAGTATTTT
TRBJ1-2,.,TRBD1,TRBV4-1,CASSFQGDNYGYTF,TGCGCCAGCAGCTTCCAGGGGGATAACTATGGCTACACCTTC
TRBJ1-2,few,.,TRBV19,CASREAGELNYGYTF,TGTGCCAGCCGGGAAGCAGGGGAACTGAACTATGGCTACACCTTC
TRBJ1-2,few,.,TRBV6-5,CASSYSTGSPYGYTF,TGTGCCAGCAGTTACTCGACAGGCAGCCCCTATGGCTACACCTTC
TRBJ2-2,once,TRBD1,TRBV28,CASSPGQGSAGELFF,TGTGCCAGCAGTCCGGGACAGGGTTCTGCCGGGGAGCTGTTTTTT
TRBJ1-1,.,TRBD1,TRBV28,CASTLGQGGTEAFF,TGTGCCAGCACCCTGGGACAGGGAGGGACTGAAGCTTTCTTT
TRBJ2-1,.,.,TRBV12-3/TRBV12-4,CASSTPENEQFF,TGTGCCAGCAGCACCCCCGAGAATGAGCAGTTCTTC
TRBJ2-2,.,.,TRBV7-2,CASSLAYGSPFGELFF,TGTGCCAGCAGCTTAGCGTACGGGAGCCCGTTCGGGGAGCTGTTTTTT
TRBJ1-1,.,.,TRBV19,CASSAAMNTEAFF,TGTGCCAGTAGTGCGGCGATGAACACTGAAGCTTTCTTT
TRBJ1-4,few,.,TRBV7-9,CASSLWGGEKLFF,TGTGCCAGCAGCTTATGGGGAGGCGAAAAACTGTTTTTT
TRBJ1-1,.,TRBD1,TRBV12-3/TRBV12-4,CASVLNRGTEAFF,TGTGCCAGCGTCCTTAACAGGGGGACTGAAGCTTTCTTT
TRBJ1-1,.,.,TRBV2,CASSEHGGNTEAFF,TGTGCCAGCAGTGAACACGGGGGTAACACTGAAGCTTTCTTT
TRBJ2-2,.,.,TRBV27,CASSLVRGTNTGELFF,TGTGCCAGCAGTTTAGTTCGGGGGACGAACACCGGGGAGCTGTTTTTT